Detailed here is one TCR beta chain. Original analysis: Amplification with reference gene primers provided the estimates of nucleated cell counts. TCRdb keeps only in-frame clones here, not all; method: immunoSEQ multiplex PCR. D and trimming were read from the DNA, whereas the V and J calls and clone size are those reported in that table. The table shows about 170,000 clones, with around four fifths occurring only once. The data originate from a study of blood T cell repertoires in COVID-19. Study overall: Some COVID-19 samples were acute and others convalescent; all came from the United States, Italy and Spain. T cells, B-cell-depleted T cells, or PBMCs provided the cDNA or gDNA that served as material.

Sequenced material: peripheral blood. The source is a woman aged 65 to 85 who had recovered from COVID-19.

The CDR3 nucleotides read TGCAGCGTTGCGCGGGCCTCCTACGAGCAGTACTTC. This encodes CSVARASYEQYF. The rearrangement uses TRBV29-1 and TRBJ2-7; a possible D gene is TRBD2 (5 bases). V was clipped by 4 bases and J by 0 bases, with 7 bases between them. The CDR3 length is 12 residues. Per germline, CDR1 SQVTM and CDR2 ANQGSEA.